The rows below give T cell receptor beta chains drawn from one sample of a study of blood T cell repertoires in COVID-19. TCRdb keeps only in-frame clones here, not all; method: immunoSEQ multiplex PCR. Here the sample spans over 150,000 clones, around four fifths being singletons. Material for sequencing was peripheral blood. The receptors were sampled from a middle-aged woman with COVID-19, enrolled during active disease. The CDR3 runs from the conserved cysteine through the conserved F or W. A D gene is named only where the DNA matches it firmly. Only part of the rows carry a size: once, few, many, or a class if the clone is expanded.

V	D	size	J	DNA	CDR3
TRBV7-2	.	.	TRBJ1-1	TGTGCCAGCAGCCGCCCCCCAGGGCGAACTGAAGCTTTCTTT	CASSRPPGRTEAFF
TRBV29-1	TRBD1	.	TRBJ1-3	TGCAGCGTGACAGGGAACCCTGGAAACACCATATATTTT	CSVTGNPGNTIYF
TRBV27	.	.	TRBJ1-2	TGTGCCAGCAGTTTTCAGGCAGGGGTCATGGGCTACACCTTC	CASSFQAGVMGYTF
TRBV19	.	once	TRBJ2-7	TGTGCCAGTAGTCCCCATGGTCGCTGGCGGGCGGGACTCGGGACGGGGGAGCAGTACTTC	CASSPHGRWRAGLGTGEQYF
TRBV18	.	.	TRBJ1-1	TGTGCCAGCTCACCATTGGGAGGCGAGATTGAAGCTTTCTTT	CASSPLGGEIEAFF
TRBV5-4	TRBD2	.	TRBJ2-1	TGTGCCAGCAGCTTGGGAAGCGGGCGGGGGGGCAATGAGCAGTTCTTC	CASSLGSGRGGNEQFF
TRBV28	TRBD1	.	TRBJ1-2	TGTGCCAGCGGAGCAGGGGGTCGTCTTCACGGCTACACCTTC	CASGAGGRLHGYTF
TRBV5-1	.	.	TRBJ1-4	TGCGCCAGCAGCTTGCGGACTAGGGCCATTAATGAAAAACTGTTTTTT	CASSLRTRAINEKLFF
TRBV5-1	TRBD2	.	TRBJ2-7	TGCGCCAGCAGCTTGAAATCTAGCGGGGCTATGAGCTCCTACGAGCAGTACTTC	CASSLKSSGAMSSYEQYF
TRBV5-1	TRBD1	once	TRBJ2-7	TGCGCCAGCAGCTCCCGACCTCCGGGACAGGGTGTCGACGAGCAGTACTTC	CASSSRPPGQGVDEQYF
TRBV7-8	.	.	TRBJ2-3	TGTGCCAGCAGCTTAGAGTCGGGCACAGATACGCAGTATTTT	CASSLESGTDTQYF
TRBV5-6	.	.	TRBJ2-7	TGTGCCAGCAGCGAGTCGGGAGCCTTCTCCTACGAGCAGTACTTC	CASSESGAFSYEQYF
TRBV7-9	.	.	TRBJ1-5	TGTGCCAGCAGCCCTCGCGGGAATCAGCCCCAGCATTTT	CASSPRGNQPQHF
TRBV6-5	.	.	TRBJ2-7	TGTGCCAGCAGTTACTCGTTCGTGATTAGCTCCTACGAGCAGTACTTC	CASSYSFVISSYEQYF
TRBV5-1	.	.	TRBJ2-7	TGCGCCAGCAGCTTGGGAGGGTGGCAGAATATTAACGAGCAGTACTTC	CASSLGGWQNINEQYF
TRBV9	.	few	TRBJ1-6	TGTGCCAGCAGCCCGCGGGCCGACAATTCACCCCTCCACTTT	CASSPRADNSPLHF